The 30 T cell receptor beta chains reported below all come from one sample, sequenced in a study of T cells in Graves' hyperthyroidism and ophthalmopathy. TCR beta CDR3 region amplification was performed from RNA transcripts. When the TCR CDR3 underwent first-round RT-PCR, the HTBI primer set was used. From the multiplex PCR reads, TCRdb called clonotypes with MiXCR, one entry per CDR3 protein. The sample has roughly 400,000 distinct CDR3 sequences; 11% to 15% are singletons. The sample taken for sequencing was blood. Receptors originate from a man aged 50-60 years with Graves' ophthalmopathy.

This clonotype was detected many times. The chain joins TRBV11-2 to TRBJ1-1; D not resolved. In germline, CDR1 is SGHAT, CDR2 FQNNGV. Trimming cost V 2 bases and J 0 bases, with 10 bases left between them. The CDR3 is 15 residues long. The CDR3 coding sequence is TGTGCCAGCAGCTTAAGTACAGCGATGAACACTGAAGCTTTCTTT. This sequence encodes CASSLSTAMNTEAFF.

V is TRBV29-1 and J is TRBJ2-6; D not certain. The V end was cut by 0 bases, the J end by 0 bases, with 6 bases between. The germline V gene encodes CDR1 SQVTM and CDR2 ANQGSEA. The CDR3 extends over 15 amino acids. CDR3 residues: CSVEDPLSGANVLTF. For the CDR3, the DNA is TGCAGCGTTGAAGACCCTCTCTCTGGGGCCAACGTCCTGACTTTC.

In regard to this clonotype: Just one base apart from a much larger clone, this may be a read error. The CDR3 DNA reads TGTGCCAGCGGCCTCCTGCCCTACGAGCAGTACTTC. Translated: CASGLLPYEQYF. This sequence joins TRBV3-1 and TRBJ2-7, with D uncertain. This CDR3 region has 12 residues. V dropped 8 bases and J dropped 2 bases, with 10 bases sitting between them. Germline V CDR1 and CDR2: LGHDT, YNNKEL (reference sequence).

The chain uses TRBV15 and TRBJ2-5; the match to TRBD2 covers 7 bases. This CDR3 comprises 12 residues. The J segment lost 5 bases and the V segment lost 5 bases, leaving 2 bases of the junction unmatched. Germline V gene data show CDR1 as LNHNV and CDR2 as YYDKDF (reference sequence). The CDR3 DNA sequence: TGTGCCACCAGCGCGGGAGTTGAGACCCAGTACTTC. This gives the protein CATSAGVETQYF.

This clonotype was seen many times. The gene calls are TRBV5-1 and TRBJ2-2, with 7 bases fitting TRBD1. Germline values: CDR1 SGHRS, CDR2 YFSETQ. This CDR3 is built from 14 residues. The V gene end was trimmed by 0 bases and the J gene end by 5 bases; junction bases not matched to a gene: 1. The CDR3 DNA follows: TGCGCCAGCAGCTTGGAGGGGGCAACCGGGGAGCTGTTTTTT. It encodes CASSLEGATGELFF.

In its sample, this clonotype was seen many times. V is TRBV12-5 and J is TRBJ1-1; 8 bases are a match to TRBD1. The ends lost 8 bases at V and 0 bases at J; junction bases unmatched: 2. Germline lookup yields CDR1 LGHNT and CDR2 FRNRAP. CDR3 length: 13 residues. The CDR3 reads CASRQGLNTEAFF. In nucleotides, the CDR3 is TGTGCTAGTCGACAGGGGTTGAACACTGAAGCTTTCTTT.

This clonotype was picked up many times. The V call is TRBV2, the J call TRBJ2-5; 7 bases align to TRBD1. CDR1 SNHLY and CDR2 FYNNEI come from the germline V gene. The J segment lost 0 bases and the V segment lost 11 bases, leaving 12 bases of the junction unmatched. This CDR3 has 15 amino acids. The CDR3: CASYPGRGNQETQYF. The CDR3 DNA follows: TGTGCCTCCTACCCGGGCAGGGGGAACCAAGAGACCCAGTACTTC.

This chain connects TRBV19 to TRBJ2-1, with D possibly TRBD1 on 7 matching bases. Germline V lookup: CDR1 LNHDA, CDR2 SQIVND (reference sequence). The CDR3 sequence is 16 residues long. With 3 bases removed from V and 4 bases from J, the gap between germline ends came to 16 bases. Here the CDR3 DNA reads TGTGCCAGTAGTATTCAGGGACAGACTAGGTACAATGAGCAGTTCTTC. It codes for CASSIQGQTRYNEQFF.

This clonotype has a handful of counts. This sequence joins TRBV12-5 and TRBJ2-1; perhaps TRBD1 as D (6 bases). The germline V and J ends were trimmed by 7 bases and 1 base, with 14 bases remaining between them. The germline gives CDR1 LGHNT, CDR2 FRNRAP. The CDR3 has 15 residues. CDR3 in amino acids: CASAQGHSSYNEQFF. The DNA for the CDR3 is TGTGCTAGTGCCCAGGGACACTCTTCCTACAATGAGCAGTTCTTC.

This clonotype showed up many times. This chain connects TRBV5-8 to TRBJ1-5; D is uncertain. Germline V gives CDR1 SGHTS, CDR2 YDEGEE. The length of the CDR3 is 13 residues. With 2 bases removed from V and 6 bases from J, the gap between germline ends came to 9 bases. CDR3 in amino acids: CASSFNGGQPQHF. The DNA of the CDR3 is TGTGCCAGCAGCTTTAATGGCGGTCAGCCCCAGCATTTT.

This rearrangement joins TRBV19 to TRBJ2-2, with TRBD2 matching over 8 bases. Unmatched junction bases numbered 8, after V lost 6 bases and J lost 2 bases. CDR1 and CDR2 (germline): LNHDA, SQIVND (reference sequence). The length of the CDR3 is 16 residues. The CDR3 region is CASRRLANINTGELFF. The CDR3 bases are TGTGCCAGTAGAAGACTAGCGAACATCAACACCGGGGAGCTGTTTTTT. The complete variable domain, with remaining parts taken from reference TRBV19 and TRBJ2-2, reads DGGITQSPKYLFRKEGQNVTLSCEQNLNHDAMYWYRQDPGQGLRLIYYSQIVNDFQKGDIAEGYSVSREKKESFPLTVTSAQKNPTAFYLCASRRLANINTGELFFGEGSRLTVL.

The sample holds a few counts of this clonotype. J is TRBJ2-7 and V is TRBV7-6, with 10 bases that match TRBD2. The CDR3 totals 13 residues. V trimming: 6 bases; J trimming: 6 bases; junction bases outside the gene matches: 5. Germline V lookup: CDR1 SGHVS, CDR2 FNYEAQ. In nucleotides, the CDR3 is TGTGCCAGCAGACCCACTAGCGGGGTCGAGCAGTACTTC. This codes for CASRPTSGVEQYF.

This clonotype was seen at least ten times. The rearrangement links TRBV12-5 to TRBJ2-3; D perhaps matches TRBD2 (5 bases). V shed 8 bases and J shed 3 bases, with 9 bases lying between them. CDR1 LGHNT and CDR2 FRNRAP come from the germline V gene. CDR3 length: 12 amino acids. The CDR3 protein is CASYGGTDTQYF. The CDR3, as DNA: TGTGCTAGTTACGGAGGAACAGATACGCAGTATTTT.

On this clonotype itself: The junction departs from the called germline gene at one end, perhaps through a read error. V gene TRBV14 combines with J gene TRBJ2-2; D gene unclear. The CDR3 covers 14 residues. The V gene's germline CDR1 is SGHDN and CDR2 FVKESK. The CDR3 loop is CASGQDIGTGELFF. DNA for the CDR3: TGTGCCAGCGGCCAAGATATCGGCACCGGGGAGCTGTTTTTT.

This clonotype showed up many times. V is TRBV12-3 or TRBV12-4 and J is TRBJ1-5; 7 bases are a match to TRBD1. The junction had 13 bases not matched to a gene; V was cut back by 5 bases and J by 9 bases. The CDR3 totals 15 residues. The CDR3 is CASSHRGPRPLPQHF. Written as DNA, the CDR3 is TGTGCCAGCAGTCACAGGGGCCCAAGACCCTTGCCCCAGCATTTT.

There are many counts of this clonotype. J is TRBJ2-7 and V is TRBV10-3, with TRBD1 identical over 9 bases. V was clipped by 8 bases and J by 4 bases; unmatched bases: 12. CDR1 is ENHRY and CDR2 is SYGVKD in the germline V gene. CDR3 length: 15 residues. The CDR3 sequence: CAIRGGGDRAYEQYF. CDR3 DNA sequence: TGTGCCATCCGAGGGGGAGGGGACAGGGCGTACGAGCAGTACTTC.

This clonotype has just a few counts. The chain uses TRBV5-1 and TRBJ1-6, with D unresolved. This CDR3 spans 13 amino acids. Germline V gene lookup returns CDR1 SGHRS and CDR2 YFSETQ. V gave up 4 bases and J gave up 9 bases, with 11 bases separating them. The CDR3, as DNA: TGCGCCAGCAGCGCGGACTCGACTTCACCCCTCCACTTT. Encoded protein: CASSADSTSPLHF.

This clonotype came up a few times. The chain uses TRBV7-3 and TRBJ2-2, with TRBD2 identical over 7 bases. Germline V gene data show CDR1 as SGHTA and CDR2 as FQGTGA. Germline trimming cut 5 bases from V and 6 bases from J; bases unmatched to any gene: 9. This CDR3 is 15 amino acids long. In DNA, the CDR3 is TGTGCCAGCAGCAGAACTAGCGTTAGCTCCGGGGAGCTGTTTTTT. Amino acids: CASSRTSVSSGELFF.

This clonotype was picked up a small number of times. The chain employs TRBV25-1 and TRBJ1-2; 11 bases are shared with TRBD1. The V gene's germline CDR1 is MGHDK and CDR2 SYGVNS. V lost 3 bases and J lost 7; bases outside the gene matches: 1. The CDR3 length is 13 residues. The CDR3 here is CASSEDRGPGYTF. The CDR3 DNA sequence: TGTGCCAGCAGTGAGGACAGGGGGCCTGGCTACACCTTC.

This clonotype was recorded at least ten times. The chain combines TRBV11-2 with TRBJ2-1, with 8 bases identical to TRBD1. The germline CDR1 and CDR2 sequences are SGHAT and FQNNGV. V lost 1 base and J lost 7; bases outside the gene matches: 3. CDR3 length equals 14 residues. CDR3 sequence: CASSLGRGQNEQFF. For the CDR3, the DNA is TGTGCCAGCAGCTTAGGCAGGGGGCAAAATGAGCAGTTCTTC.

The V gene is TRBV20-1, the J gene TRBJ1-1; maybe TRBD1 (6 bases). The germline V and J ends were trimmed by 1 base and 7 bases, with 13 bases remaining between them. Germline CDR1 reads DFQATT; CDR2 reads SNEGSKA (reference sequence). The CDR3 covers 13 residues. CDR3 region: CSARGSGVFEAFF. In DNA, the CDR3 is TGCAGTGCTAGAGGCTCAGGGGTCTTTGAAGCTTTCTTT.

This clonotype was seen many times. The rearrangement uses TRBV11-2 and TRBJ2-5, with D possibly being TRBD2 (5 bases). The ends were cut back, 2 bases at V and 2 bases at J, with 18 bases in the middle. CDR3 length equals 17 residues. Per the germline V gene, CDR1 is SGHAT and CDR2 is FQNNGV. This CDR3 reads CASSLLVGLKGQETQYF. The CDR3, as DNA: TGTGCCAGCAGCTTATTAGTTGGACTTAAGGGTCAAGAGACCCAGTACTTC.

The rearrangement links TRBV5-1 to TRBJ2-1; D is possibly TRBD1 or TRBD2 (5 bases each). The V end lost 0 bases, the J end lost 3 bases, and 10 bases lay between the germline ends. This CDR3 comprises 15 residues. CDR1 SGHRS and CDR2 YFSETQ come from the germline V gene. CDR3 sequence: CASSLGGEGYNEQFF. The CDR3 DNA sequence: TGCGCCAGCAGCTTGGGAGGGGAAGGCTACAATGAGCAGTTCTTC.

The chain employs TRBV7-9 and TRBJ2-3, with D possibly being TRBD1 or TRBD2 (5 bases each). The CDR3 totals 16 residues. In germline, CDR1 is SEHNR, CDR2 FQNEAQ (reference sequence). V was cut by 6 bases and J by 5 bases, with 21 bases left in between. Written as DNA, the CDR3 is TGTGCCAGCAGTCCTCTTGGATGGGGCGAGGGAGATACGCAGTATTTT. Encoded protein: CASSPLGWGEGDTQYF.

J is TRBJ2-1 and V is TRBV5-1; D gene ambiguous. The germline V gene has CDR1 SGHRS and CDR2 YFSETQ. The CDR3 is 14 residues long. V lost 4 bases and J lost 8, with 16 bases in between. CDR3 amino acids: CASSDSPDGDEQFF. In nucleotides, the CDR3 is TGCGCCAGCAGCGACTCCCCAGATGGGGATGAGCAGTTCTTC. The whole variable domain, filled in from reference TRBV5-1 and TRBJ2-1, reads KAGVTQTPRYLIKTRGQQVTLSCSPISGHRSVSWYQQTPGQGLQFLFEYFSETQRNKGNFPGRFSGRQFSNSRSEMNVSTLELGDSALYLCASSDSPDGDEQFFGPGTRLTVL.

This clonotype has a count of ten or more. CDR3: CASSLDSGQGAWPQHF. For the CDR3, the DNA is TGTGCCAGCTCACTAGACAGCGGACAGGGGGCTTGGCCCCAGCATTTT. This rearrangement joins TRBV18 to TRBJ1-5; TRBD1 aligns across 11 bases. V shed 4 bases, J shed 9 bases, and the junction held 11 bases outside the gene matches. This CDR3 contains 16 residues. Germline CDR1 reads KGHSH; CDR2 reads LQKENI.

This clonotype was found many times. The chain is built from TRBV7-8 and TRBJ2-3; D is unresolved. Trimming removed 4 bases at V and 3 bases at J, with 14 bases between. The CDR3 has 15 residues. Germline V gene data show CDR1 as SGHVS and CDR2 as FQNEAQ. CDR3 amino acids: CASSSVRVKTDTQYF. The CDR3 coding sequence is TGTGCCAGCAGCTCCGTTCGGGTGAAAACAGATACGCAGTATTTT.

This clonotype was picked up a small number of times. The chain couples TRBV6-1 to TRBJ2-5; 10 bases map to TRBD2. The germline V gene encodes CDR1 MNHNS and CDR2 SASEGT. The ends lost 5 bases at V and 1 base at J; junction bases unmatched: 10. CDR3 size: 17 residues. The DNA of the CDR3 is TGTGCCAGCAGTTCTAGTCTAGCGGGAGAGGTCCAAGAGACCCAGTACTTC. It translates to CASSSSLAGEVQETQYF.

This clonotype has at least ten counts. The chain joins TRBV15 to TRBJ1-2, with TRBD1 matching 9 bases. Germline V lookup: CDR1 LNHNV, CDR2 YYDKDF (reference sequence). The CDR3 sequence is 12 residues long. V was pared by 3 bases and J by 7 bases, with 0 bases of the junction left unmatched. In DNA, the CDR3 is TGTGCCACCAGCAGGGACAGGGGTGGCTACACCTTC. It translates to CATSRDRGGYTF.

This clonotype was counted at least ten times. V gene TRBV10-3 combines with J gene TRBJ2-2; TRBD1 matches at 10 bases. The ends lost 5 bases at V and 5 bases at J; junction bases unmatched: 11. From germline, CDR1 is ENHRY and CDR2 SYGVKD. CDR3 length: 17 amino acids. The CDR3 region has the DNA TGTGCCATCAGTTTGGGACAGGGGACGTTCGGGACCGGGGAGCTGTTTTTT. Its translation: CAISLGQGTFGTGELFF.